The sequence of this TCR beta chain was determined in a study of beta chain features in type 1 diabetes. Study-level points and caveats: In type 1 diabetes patients, VDJ junctions had fewer insertions; deletions at these junctions were more frequent. Possibly, sequencing cDNA over-represented cells that had high TCR expression levels. TCRB rearrangement may or may not be influenced by HLA type; here this remained unresolved.

Expressed TCRB transcripts were sequenced because the isolated RNA had all been reverse transcribed beforehand. Using immunoSEQ multiplex PCR, the repertoire was profiled, and TCRdb retains in-frame clones only, with some absent. Among tens of thousands of clones listed, about half were seen once. As regards this clone: Antigen unknown.

V gave up 3 bases and J gave up 2 bases; unmatched junction bases: 1. Germline assignment: CDR1 SEHNR and CDR2 FQNEAQ (reference sequence). The CDR3 consists of 13 residues. The J gene is TRBJ2-7, the V gene TRBV7-9, with 7 bases aligning to TRBD1. Sequenced sample: Tregs from blood. The receptor comes from a woman younger than 30 in good health. CDR3 DNA: TGTGCCAGCAGCTTGACAGGGCCCTACGAGCAGTACTTC. Its protein product is CASSLTGPYEQYF.